The 28 T cell receptor beta chains presented below share a single source sample, sequenced in a study of cytomegalovirus exposure and HLA in healthy donors. Clones were sequenced by immunoSEQ multiplex PCR, and TCRdb holds only the in-frame ones, with some missing. Here the sample spans tens of thousands of clones, about 89% being singletons. Sequences were obtained from PBMCs. These receptors all come from a young man in good health and CMV-seronegative.

The chain recombines TRBV27 with TRBJ2-3; 8 bases fit TRBD2. Germline assignment: CDR1 MNHEY and CDR2 SMNVEV (reference sequence). V lost 3 bases and J lost 5; bases outside the gene matches: 7. This CDR3 region has 15 residues. The CDR3 DNA follows: TGTGCCAGCAGTTTGGAGCCACGGGGGGGAGATACGCAGTATTTT. Translation: CASSLEPRGGDTQYF.

CDR3 DNA sequence: TGTGCCAGCAGTTTAATCCTAGCGGGGGAATCCTACAATGAGCAGTTCTTC. As protein: CASSLILAGESYNEQFF. This rearrangement joins TRBV28 to TRBJ2-1; 10 bases map to TRBD2. CDR3 length equals 17 residues. The germline gives CDR1 MDHEN, CDR2 SYDVKM. V gave up 2 bases and J gave up 1 base; unmatched junction bases: 5.

This clone has more than one count but fewer than ten. The chain is built from TRBV5-4 and TRBJ2-1, with D uncertain. The CDR3 is made up of 12 amino acids. Germline CDR1 SGHNT, CDR2 YYREEE (reference sequence). Trimming shortened V by 5 bases and J by 7 bases, and 10 bases separated the two germline ends. CDR3 sequence: CASSLDRNEQFF. DNA of the CDR3: TGTGCCAGCAGTCTAGACCGAAATGAGCAGTTCTTC.

This clone was picked up one time. The rearrangement joins TRBV9 to TRBJ2-7, with 9 bases matching TRBD2. The germline CDR1 and CDR2 sequences are SGDLS and YYNGEE. CDR3 length: 15 amino acids. Germline trimming cut 2 bases from V and 0 bases from J; bases unmatched to any gene: 3. The CDR3 reads CASSVLAGTSYEQYF. The CDR3 coding sequence is TGTGCCAGCAGCGTGCTAGCGGGGACCTCCTACGAGCAGTACTTC.

CDR3 bases: TGTGCCAGCAGCAGCCCACCCCAAGAGACCCAGTACTTC. It translates to CASSSPPQETQYF. The chain couples TRBV11-2 to TRBJ2-5; no clear D gene. Between the trimmed V and J ends, which lost 5 bases and 1 base, there was a span of 8 bases. CDR1 and CDR2 (germline): SGHAT, FQNNGV. The CDR3 extends over 13 amino acids. Using reference TRBV11-2 and TRBJ2-5 for the parts outside the CDR3, the full variable domain is EAGVAQSPRYKIIEKRQSVAFWCNPISGHATLYWYQQILGQGPKLLIQFQNNGVVDDSQLPKDRFSAERLKGVDSTLKIQPAKLEDSAVYLCASSSPPQETQYFGPGTRLLVL.

DNA of the CDR3: TGTGCCAGCAGTTTTCACGGAGATACGCAGTATTTT. Its protein product is CASSFHGDTQYF. The J gene is TRBJ2-3, the V gene TRBV27; D uncertain. CDR1 MNHEY and CDR2 SMNVEV come from the germline V gene (reference sequence). The CDR3 sequence is 12 residues long. Between the trimmed V and J ends, which lost 3 bases and 5 bases, there was a span of 6 bases.

This clone has only a few counts. The chain couples TRBV6-5 to TRBJ2-7; TRBD2 aligns across 7 bases. V shed 6 bases and J 4 bases; nucleotides not matched to a gene: 12. The germline V gene has CDR1 MNHEY and CDR2 SVGAGI. CDR3 length: 15 residues. CDR3 protein: CASRDGAGREYEQYF. The CDR3 bases are TGTGCCAGCAGAGACGGGGCAGGGAGGGAATACGAGCAGTACTTC.

The rearrangement joins TRBV7-6 to TRBJ2-3; tentatively, D is TRBD1 (6 bases). CDR3 size: 14 residues. Trimming shortened V by 6 bases and J by 0 bases, and 10 bases separated the two germline ends. Germline V gene data show CDR1 as SGHVS and CDR2 as FNYEAQ. The CDR3 region is CASRQGSSTDTQYF. CDR3 nucleotides: TGTGCCAGCAGACAGGGTTCGAGCACAGATACGCAGTATTTT.

The chain employs TRBV28 and TRBJ2-7; 13 bases are shared with TRBD2. The ends lost 6 bases at V and 7 bases at J; junction bases unmatched: 9. The CDR3 has 15 residues. Germline CDR1 MDHEN, CDR2 SYDVKM. CDR3 bases: TGTGCCAGCAGGCCAGAATGGGGACTAGCGGGGGAGCAGTACTTC. This codes for CASRPEWGLAGEQYF.

This chain connects TRBV4-3 to TRBJ2-2, with TRBD1 matching 8 bases. The trim removed 3 bases at V and 4 bases at J, leaving 13 bases unmatched. The CDR3 sequence is 18 residues long. Per the germline V gene, CDR1 is LGHNA and CDR2 is YSLEER. The CDR3, as DNA: TGCGCCAGCAGCCACCTCTTGTCCCAGGGGGCGGGCACCGGGGAGCTGTTTTTT. Amino acids: CASSHLLSQGAGTGELFF.

V usage is TRBV28 and J usage is TRBJ1-1; no reliable D call. V lost 1 base, J lost 3 bases, and 12 bases lay in between. CDR3 length: 15 residues. Germline values: CDR1 MDHEN, CDR2 SYDVKM. CDR3: CASSLSGVTDTEAFF. The CDR3 bases are TGTGCCAGCAGTTTATCCGGGGTAACGGACACTGAAGCTTTCTTT.

The chain is built from TRBV2 and TRBJ2-5; possibly TRBD1 for D (7 bases). Per the germline V gene, CDR1 is SNHLY and CDR2 is FYNNEI. Between the trimmed V and J ends, which lost 2 bases and 4 bases, there was a span of 14 bases. The CDR3 totals 15 residues. The DNA of the CDR3 is TGTGCCAGCAGTGAACGGTCAGGGGGGCGAGAGACCCAGTACTTC. Encoded protein: CASSERSGGRETQYF. The full variable domain, with the rest looked up from reference TRBV2 and TRBJ2-5, is EPEVTQTPSHQVTQMGQEVILRCVPISNHLYFYWYRQILGQKVEFLVSFYNNEISEKSEIFDDQFSVERPDGSNFTLKIRSTKLEDSAMYFCASSERSGGRETQYFGPGTRLLVL.

The chain links TRBV29-1 to TRBJ1-2; no clear D gene. CDR1 and CDR2 (germline): SQVTM, ANQGSEA. The CDR3 has 12 amino acids. The V and J ends lost 3 bases and 2 bases respectively, with 7 bases between them. CDR3 nucleotide sequence: TGCAGCGTTGATTTCCGGAACTATGGCTACACCTTC. Translated: CSVDFRNYGYTF.

The chain uses TRBV19 and TRBJ2-2; D is unclear. Trimming removed 3 bases at V and 4 bases at J, with 15 bases between. Germline V gene lookup returns CDR1 LNHDA and CDR2 SQIVND (reference sequence). This CDR3 has 16 amino acids. The CDR3 protein is CASSIITAKFTGELFF. For the CDR3, the DNA is TGTGCCAGTAGTATTATTACAGCCAAGTTCACCGGGGAGCTGTTTTTT.

The chain couples TRBV28 to TRBJ1-5; maybe TRBD1 (6 bases). The CDR3 length is 16 residues. Germline V lookup: CDR1 MDHEN, CDR2 SYDVKM. Trimming cost V 6 bases and J 0 bases, with 15 bases left between them. The CDR3 DNA reads TGTGCCAGCAGACCGAGACAGGCCTATAGCAATCAGCCCCAGCATTTT. Amino acid sequence: CASRPRQAYSNQPQHF.

The genes are TRBV28 and TRBJ1-1; a possible D gene is TRBD1 (5 bases). Germline-derived CDR1 and CDR2 are MDHEN and SYDVKM. This CDR3 comprises 13 residues. With 6 bases removed from V and 5 bases from J, the gap between germline ends came to 13 bases. CDR3 region: CASRNGGETEAFF. CDR3 in DNA: TGTGCCAGCAGGAATGGGGGGGAGACTGAAGCTTTCTTT.

This clone appeared once. This chain joins TRBV27 and TRBJ2-7, with D possibly TRBD2 on 6 matching bases. Germline V gene lookup returns CDR1 MNHEY and CDR2 SMNVEV (reference sequence). Deletions cut 3 bases from V and 6 bases from J, with 12 bases between. The CDR3 runs to 13 residues. The CDR3 here is CASSFSHGSEQYF. As DNA, the CDR3 is TGTGCCAGCAGTTTTTCCCACGGGAGCGAGCAGTACTTC.

This chain connects TRBV19 to TRBJ2-1, with 7 bases matching TRBD2. The CDR3 length is 15 residues. Germline V lookup: CDR1 LNHDA, CDR2 SQIVND (reference sequence). The J segment lost 2 bases and the V segment lost 5 bases, leaving 6 bases of the junction unmatched. DNA for the CDR3: TGTGCCAGTAGTCAATCTAGCGGCCCCTACAATGAGCAGTTCTTC. Protein: CASSQSSGPYNEQFF.

The genes are TRBV15 and TRBJ2-3; D ambiguous. The CDR3 totals 16 residues. CDR1 and CDR2 (germline): LNHNV, YYDKDF (reference sequence). The ends were cut back, 0 bases at V and 1 base at J, with 11 bases in the middle. The CDR3, as DNA: TGTGCCACCAGCAGAGATCTGACGCTAGGCACAGATACGCAGTATTTT. Protein: CATSRDLTLGTDTQYF. The full variable domain, with the rest looked up from reference TRBV15 and TRBJ2-3, is DAMVIQNPRYQVTQFGKPVTLSCSQTLNHNVMYWYQQKSSQAPKLLFHYYDKDFNNEADTPDNFQSRRPNTSFCFLDIRSPGLGDTAMYLCATSRDLTLGTDTQYFGPGTRLTVL.

This rearrangement joins TRBV29-1 to TRBJ1-1, with 9 bases identical to TRBD1. The germline CDR1 and CDR2 sequences are SQVTM and ANQGSEA. CDR3 length: 14 residues. V trimming: 8 bases; J trimming: 0 bases; junction bases outside the gene matches: 7. CDR3 in amino acids: CSSGTGSMNTEAFF. The CDR3 nucleotides are TGCAGCTCCGGGACAGGGTCCATGAACACTGAAGCTTTCTTT.

V is TRBV5-4 and J is TRBJ2-3; D not certain. Germline CDR1 is SGHNT and CDR2 is YYREEE (reference sequence). Trimming removed 2 bases at V and 5 bases at J, with 6 bases between. This CDR3 spans 12 amino acids. CDR3 sequence (DNA): TGTGCCAGCAGCTTTTTCCGAGATACGCAGTATTTT. Protein product: CASSFFRDTQYF.

This chain links TRBV28 with TRBJ1-3; TRBD1 matches at 9 bases. Trimming removed 3 bases from V and 0 bases from J; junction bases left unmatched: 6. Germline CDR1 reads MDHEN; CDR2 reads SYDVKM. The CDR3 extends over 17 amino acids. CDR3 bases: TGTGCCAGCAGTTTGTGGGGACAGGGCAACTCTGGAAACACCATATATTTT. Its protein is CASSLWGQGNSGNTIYF.

This chain's CDR3 is CAWSVQAGRLQYF. In DNA, the CDR3 is TGTGCCTGGAGTGTACAGGCAGGACGGCTGCAGTACTTC. The chain joins TRBV30 to TRBJ2-7, with D possibly TRBD1 on 5 matching bases. The germline CDR1 and CDR2 sequences are GTSNPN and SVGIG (reference sequence). The CDR3 runs 13 residues. Trimming removed 0 bases from V and 9 bases from J, with 15 bases in between.

The chain is built from TRBV27 and TRBJ2-1, with 12 bases identical to TRBD2. This CDR3 has 18 amino acids. Per germline, CDR1 MNHEY and CDR2 SMNVEV (reference sequence). The J segment lost 3 bases and the V segment lost 2 bases, leaving 8 bases of the junction unmatched. The CDR3 loop is CASSLRTSGKPSYNEQFF. For the CDR3, the DNA is TGTGCCAGCAGTTTAAGGACTAGCGGGAAACCAAGCTACAATGAGCAGTTCTTC.

The gene calls are TRBV18 and TRBJ2-1; D call uncertain. With 5 bases removed from V and 3 bases from J, the gap between germline ends came to 11 bases. CDR1 is KGHSH, CDR2 LQKENI, per germline. The CDR3 sequence is 14 residues long. The chain's CDR3 is CASSENSYYNEQFF. CDR3 bases: TGTGCCAGCTCAGAAAACAGCTACTACAATGAGCAGTTCTTC. The complete variable domain, with remaining parts taken from reference TRBV18 and TRBJ2-1, reads NAGVMQNPRHLVRRRGQEARLRCSPMKGHSHVYWYRQLPEEGLKFMVYLQKENIIDESGMPKERFSAEFPKEGPSILRIQQVVRGDSAAYFCASSENSYYNEQFFGPGTRLTVL.

The chain has TRBV29-1 and TRBJ1-4; 7 bases are a match to TRBD1. CDR1 and CDR2 (germline): SQVTM, ANQGSEA. The CDR3 is made up of 15 amino acids. The V segment lost 5 bases and the J segment 5 bases; nucleotides outside the gene matches: 11. The CDR3 coding sequence is TGCAGCGTTACCCCAAGGGACAGTGGGAATGAAAAACTGTTTTTT. It specifies CSVTPRDSGNEKLFF.

The chain recombines TRBV28 with TRBJ2-2, with D unclear. CDR1 is MDHEN, CDR2 SYDVKM, per germline. Between the trimmed V and J ends, which lost 6 bases and 5 bases, there was a span of 4 bases. This CDR3 region has 11 residues. The CDR3 DNA reads TGTGCCAGCAGATCAACCGGGGAGCTGTTTTTT. This encodes CASRSTGELFF.

J is TRBJ2-1 and V is TRBV6-5, with 12 bases that match TRBD2. The CDR3 is made up of 15 amino acids. The germline gives CDR1 MNHEY, CDR2 SVGAGI. After removal of 2 bases from V and 8 bases from J, the junction contained 4 bases not matched to a gene. The DNA of the CDR3 is TGTGCCAGCAGTTACGCTAGCGGGAGGGCCCATGAGCAGTTCTTC. Translation gives CASSYASGRAHEQFF.